The source of this T cell receptor (beta chain) is a study of blood T cell repertoires in COVID-19. Study as a whole: COVID-19 samples from acute and convalescent phases originated in the United States, Italy and Spain. T cells, B-cell-depleted T cells, or PBMCs provided the cDNA or gDNA that served as material.

Authors' analysis steps: Amplification with reference gene primers provided the estimates of nucleated cell counts. Data came from immunoSEQ multiplex PCR; TCRdb stores just in-frame clones and leaves some out. That table supplies the V and J calls and clone size; D and trimming were determined from the DNA. Counted here are 300,000 or so clones, 85% to 90% occurring once; the ten biggest clones make up 3% to 4.5%. This CDR3 is built from 15 residues. Germline V gene sequence: CDR1 SGDLS, CDR2 YYNGEE. Trimming stripped 7 bases from V and 2 bases from J, with 18 bases between. The rearrangement joins TRBV9 to TRBJ1-2; D is uncertain. Sequencing used peripheral blood. This clonotype originated in a woman aged 40-49 years with acute or convalescent COVID-19. For the CDR3, the DNA is TGTGCCAGCGCCAAGGAGGAGGCGCCCAACTATGGCTACACCTTC. This sequence encodes CASAKEEAPNYGYTF.